Given below is one T cell receptor (beta chain) in context. The data were taken from a study of blood T cell repertoires in COVID-19. CDR1 SGHAT and CDR2 FQNNGV come from the germline V gene. The CDR3 runs to 15 residues. V was clipped by 1 base and J by 2 bases, with 12 bases between them. Clones were read by immunoSEQ multiplex PCR, and TCRdb kept only the in-frame ones, dropping some. Of about 73,000 clones listed, 70% to 80% are singletons. The chain recombines TRBV11-2 with TRBJ2-7; D gene ambiguous. Input material: peripheral blood. This TCR was recovered from an older man with COVID-19, enrolled during active disease. The CDR3, as DNA: TGTGCCAGCAGCTTAGTTGGTGGAGTGGCCTACGAGCAGTACTTC. This encodes CASSLVGGVAYEQYF.